The 14 T cell receptor beta chains reported below all come from one sample, sequenced in a study of blood T cell repertoires in COVID-19. Data came from immunoSEQ multiplex PCR; TCRdb stores just in-frame clones and leaves some out. This sample has around 380,000 clones, with more than 70% found just once. What was sequenced was PBMCs or T cells enriched from blood (not recorded which). Receptors were obtained from a man aged 25-40 years who had recovered from COVID-19.

The DNA of the CDR3 is TGTGCCAGCAGCGTAGGTCTCACCGGGGAGCTGTTTTTT. It codes for CASSVGLTGELFF. The J gene is TRBJ2-2, the V gene TRBV9, with no clear D. The V and J ends lost 0 bases and 4 bases respectively, with 4 bases between them. CDR1 is SGDLS and CDR2 is YYNGEE in the germline V gene. The CDR3 runs 13 residues.

This rearrangement joins TRBV18 to TRBJ1-2; tentative D call: TRBD1 (5 bases). Per the germline V gene, CDR1 is KGHSH and CDR2 is LQKENI. CDR3 length equals 13 residues. The germline V and J ends were trimmed by 6 bases and 3 bases, with 11 bases remaining between them. The CDR3 loop is CASSPDRDYGYTF. CDR3 sequence (DNA): TGTGCCAGCTCTCCCGACAGAGACTATGGCTACACCTTC.

The rearrangement uses TRBV27 and TRBJ1-1; no reliable D call. V gave up 10 bases and J gave up 1 base, with 13 bases separating them. The CDR3 spans 13 residues. Germline loops: CDR1 MNHEY, CDR2 SMNVEV (reference sequence). The CDR3 here is CAIRGQRNTEAFF. CDR3 nucleotides: TGTGCCATCCGCGGTCAGCGGAACACTGAAGCTTTCTTT.

The V call is TRBV7-2, the J call TRBJ2-7; D is perhaps TRBD2 (6 bases). V dropped 1 base and J dropped 0 bases, with 10 bases sitting between them. In germline, CDR1 is SGHTA, CDR2 FQGNSA. This CDR3 has 15 amino acids. The DNA for the CDR3 is TGTGCCAGCAGCTTAGGGCGGGGAGTCTCCTACGAGCAGTACTTC. This sequence encodes CASSLGRGVSYEQYF.

This clone was detected only once. CDR3 protein: CASSSSVGGYTF. The CDR3 nucleotides are TGTGCCAGCAGCAGTAGCGTCGGTGGCTACACCTTC. The J gene is TRBJ1-2, the V gene TRBV4-2; no firm D call. The V gene's germline CDR1 is LGHNA and CDR2 YNFKEQ. CDR3 length: 12 residues. Trimming removed 5 bases at V and 7 bases at J, with 11 bases between.

This rearrangement joins TRBV5-6 to TRBJ1-1; D not resolved. There are 16 residues in the CDR3. V was trimmed by 4 bases and J by 5 bases, leaving 21 bases between them. The germline gives CDR1 SGHDT, CDR2 YYEEEE. CDR3 in amino acids: CASSVERRRVGTEAFF. CDR3 DNA: TGTGCCAGCAGCGTGGAAAGACGGAGAGTAGGTACTGAAGCTTTCTTT.

J is TRBJ1-1 and V is TRBV15; a weak D match, TRBD1 (6 bases). The germline V and J ends were trimmed by 7 bases and 0 bases, with 15 bases remaining between them. CDR1 and CDR2 from the germline V gene are LNHNV and YYDKDF (reference sequence). The CDR3 totals 15 residues. The chain's CDR3 is CATIEVAGVNTEAFF. In DNA, the CDR3 is TGTGCCACCATTGAAGTCGCAGGGGTGAACACTGAAGCTTTCTTT.

The chain uses TRBV29-1 and TRBJ2-7; TRBD1 matches at 8 bases. This CDR3 comprises 14 residues. CDR1 and CDR2 (germline): SQVTM, ANQGSEA. J lost 4 bases, V lost 1 base, and 6 bases had no gene match. The CDR3 spells CSVEGTGQGYEQYF. As DNA, the CDR3 is TGCAGCGTTGAAGGTACCGGACAGGGTTACGAGCAGTACTTC.

V and J are TRBV19 and TRBJ1-2; TRBD1 matches at 7 bases. J was trimmed by 1 base and V by 11 bases; bases with no gene match: 4. This CDR3 has 12 residues. Germline loops: CDR1 LNHDA, CDR2 SQIVND (reference sequence). CDR3 sequence: CAGGTDNYGYTF. The CDR3 DNA is TGTGCCGGGGGGACAGATAACTATGGCTACACCTTC.

On this clone: Other nucleotide sequences from this sample produce the same CDR3. The rearrangement links TRBV19 to TRBJ1-2, with D perhaps TRBD1 (5 bases). Deletions cut 5 bases from V and 2 bases from J, with 6 bases between. Germline assignment: CDR1 LNHDA and CDR2 SQIVND (reference sequence). This CDR3 is built from 12 residues. In DNA form, the CDR3 reads TGTGCCAGTAGTCCAGGGAACTATGGCTACACCTTC. Its protein is CASSPGNYGYTF.

Comment on this clone: The same CDR3 also results from other DNA sequences found in this sample. This chain links TRBV18 with TRBJ1-4, with a possible D match to TRBD1 (6 bases). The CDR3 totals 15 residues. V was cut by 0 bases and J by 3 bases, with 8 bases left in between. The V gene's germline CDR1 is KGHSH and CDR2 LQKENI. The CDR3 here is CASSPPGAANEKLFF. The CDR3 nucleotides are TGTGCCAGCTCACCACCGGGGGCTGCTAATGAAAAACTGTTTTTT.

This chain joins TRBV11-2 and TRBJ2-1; D perhaps matches TRBD2 (5 bases). With 8 bases removed from V and 8 bases from J, the gap between germline ends came to 22 bases. Germline V gives CDR1 SGHAT, CDR2 FQNNGV. The CDR3 runs to 15 residues. The CDR3 bases are TGTGCCAGCGCCCTACTTGGACGAAGCGGCCATGAGCAGTTCTTC. The encoded protein is CASALLGRSGHEQFF. The full variable domain, with the rest looked up from reference TRBV11-2 and TRBJ2-1, is EAGVAQSPRYKIIEKRQSVAFWCNPISGHATLYWYQQILGQGPKLLIQFQNNGVVDDSQLPKDRFSAERLKGVDSTLKIQPAKLEDSAVYLCASALLGRSGHEQFFGPGTRLTVL.

Only one count was recorded for this clone. The CDR3 loop reads CAWADGPGGTQYF. The CDR3 DNA is TGTGCCTGGGCGGACGGTCCCGGGGGTACGCAGTATTTT. This chain uses TRBV30 with TRBJ2-3; D is perhaps TRBD2 (6 bases). Germline loops: CDR1 GTSNPN, CDR2 SVGIG (reference sequence). This CDR3 has 13 residues. With 5 bases removed from V and 8 bases from J, the gap between germline ends came to 17 bases.

The chain combines TRBV18 with TRBJ1-2, with 7 bases that match TRBD1. Germline values: CDR1 KGHSH, CDR2 LQKENI. Losses at the gene ends were 0 bases for V and 4 bases for J; bases not matched to a gene: 2. The CDR3 length is 14 residues. In DNA, the CDR3 is TGTGCCAGCTCACCACCGGGACAGAGCTATGGCTACACCTTC. It translates to CASSPPGQSYGYTF.